This T cell receptor beta chain was sequenced during a study of blood T cell repertoires in COVID-19. The wider study: Donors in the United States, Italy and Spain gave samples during acute or convalescent COVID-19. T cells, B-cell-depleted T cells, or PBMCs supplied cDNA or gDNA.

Authors' analysis steps: Amplified reference gene primers provided the basis for estimating nucleated cell counts. Method: immunoSEQ multiplex PCR; TCRdb's copy keeps in-frame clones and lacks some. V, J and clone size derive from that table, while D and trimming were established from the DNA sequence. The sample has roughly 160,000 clones; more than 75% are singletons. This TCR was recovered from a man aged 35-49 years with acute or convalescent COVID-19. Specimen: peripheral blood.

In DNA, the CDR3 is TGTGCCAGCAGCCAAGAGAGTCGGTGGAGCTCCTACGAGCAGTACTTC. Translated, it gives CASSQESRWSSYEQYF. The J gene is TRBJ2-7, the V gene TRBV3-1 (or the pseudogene TRBV3-2); D is uncertain. Germline CDR1 and CDR2: LGHDT and YNNKEL (reference sequence). Trimming stripped 0 bases from V and 0 bases from J, with 12 bases between. This CDR3 spans 16 amino acids.